This T cell receptor (beta chain) derives from a study of Graves' ophthalmopathy and Graves' hyperthyroidism. Findings and limits, study-wide: At roughly 67% sensitivity and approximately 78% specificity, the model predicted progression of the ophthalmopathy.

This clonotype was observed a handful of times. Antigen specificity is unknown. Each donor who had ophthalmopathy showed moderate-to-severe activity, a CAS of ≥3, a NOSPECS of ≥4, and a duration under 3 months. Certain patients, namely those with other autoimmune diseases, uncontrolled infections, pregnancy or lactation, were excluded. RNA transcripts were the source from which TCR beta CDR3 regions were amplified. Second-round multiplex PCR followed a first-round RT-PCR using HTBI primers. TCRdb analysed the multiplex PCR reads with MiXCR anew, one entry per CDR3 protein. The sample carries about 230,000 distinct CDR3 sequences, around 50% recorded once. This CDR3 comprises 15 residues. Trimming pared 2 bases from V and 2 bases from J, leaving 12 bases between. The germline V gene has CDR1 SGHVS and CDR2 FNYEAQ.

The sample consisted of peripheral blood. The sequence was obtained from an adult man with Graves' ophthalmopathy. This chain uses TRBV7-6 with TRBJ2-5; tentative D call: TRBD1 (5 bases). The CDR3 spells CASSLISRVQETQYF. DNA of the CDR3: TGTGCCAGCAGCTTAATTTCCAGGGTGCAAGAGACCCAGTACTTC. The full variable domain, rest sourced from reference TRBV7-6 and TRBJ2-5, is GAGVSQSPRYKVTKRGQDVALRCDPISGHVSLYWYRQALGQGPEFLTYFNYEAQQDKSGLPNDRFSAERPEGSISTLTIQRTEQRDSAMYRCASSLISRVQETQYFGPGTRLLVL.